Listed here are 29 T cell receptor beta chains from one sample, sequenced in a study of CD8 T cells in ankylosing spondylitis (dated by TCRdb to 2016 to 2017). The method behind the library was 5' RACE. Sequencing instrument: Illumina HiSeq 2500. The public reads were reprocessed in TCRdb via fastp at Q25 and MiXCR, keeping in-frame beta chains. Every CDR3 protein is listed once, alongside the most common genes and DNA of its rows. The sample table contains around 220,000 distinct CDR3 sequences; only one count was recorded for approximately 10% of them. Of the sample, approximately 20% is held by the ten largest clones. The source material was blood, either unsorted or a sorted T cell fraction (not recorded which). The receptors originated from a male donor with ankylosing spondylitis or in good health (not recorded which).

This clonotype has ten or more counts. J is TRBJ1-2 and V is TRBV20-1, with TRBD1 matching over 7 bases. This CDR3 spans 13 amino acids. J lost 2 bases, V lost 6 bases, and 6 bases had no gene match. Germline assignment: CDR1 DFQATT and CDR2 SNEGSKA (reference sequence). The CDR3 nucleotides are TGCAGTGCCCGACAGGGTCCCAACTATGGCTACACCTTC. Its protein is CSARQGPNYGYTF.

This clonotype was counted at least ten times. The genes are TRBV5-1 and TRBJ2-7; D gene unclear. This CDR3 has 13 residues. Trimming pared 0 bases from V and 6 bases from J, leaving 10 bases between. In germline, CDR1 is SGHRS, CDR2 YFSETQ. The CDR3, as DNA: TGCGCCAGCAGCTTGGAGGGTAGCACCGAGCAGTACTTC. This sequence encodes CASSLEGSTEQYF. The entire variable domain, with the rest obtained from reference TRBV5-1 and TRBJ2-7, is as follows: KAGVTQTPRYLIKTRGQQVTLSCSPISGHRSVSWYQQTPGQGLQFLFEYFSETQRNKGNFPGRFSGRQFSNSRSEMNVSTLELGDSALYLCASSLEGSTEQYFGPGTRLTVT.

This clonotype has at least ten counts. This chain links TRBV12-3 or TRBV12-4 with TRBJ1-6; D may be TRBD1 (5 bases). The CDR3 has 13 amino acids. The V gene lost 5 bases and the J gene lost 7 bases, with 9 bases spanning the gap. The CDR3 spells CASSVTGNSPLHF. For the CDR3, the DNA is TGTGCCAGCAGTGTCACAGGCAATTCACCCCTCCACTTT.

V gene TRBV2 combines with J gene TRBJ2-7, with TRBD1 as a possible D gene (5 bases). Germline lookup yields CDR1 SNHLY and CDR2 FYNNEI. The V gene lost 6 bases and the J gene lost 5 bases, with 14 bases spanning the gap. There are 13 residues in the CDR3. The CDR3 nucleotides are TGTGCCAGCAGCGGTACCAGGGAAAACGAGCAGTACTTC. As protein: CASSGTRENEQYF.

The rearrangement uses TRBV5-1 and TRBJ2-3; 9 bases match TRBD2. Germline CDR1 is SGHRS and CDR2 is YFSETQ. After removal of 4 bases from V and 0 bases from J, the junction contained 6 bases not matched to a gene. The CDR3 extends over 16 amino acids. The CDR3 protein is CASSAGTSRSTDTQYF. In DNA form, the CDR3 reads TGCGCCAGCAGCGCCGGGACTAGCAGAAGCACAGATACGCAGTATTTT.

This clonotype came up a few times. The genes are TRBV5-1 and TRBJ2-1, with 12 bases fitting TRBD2. V was clipped by 3 bases and J by 7 bases; unmatched bases: 11. The CDR3 is 17 residues long. In germline, CDR1 is SGHRS, CDR2 YFSETQ. The CDR3 reads CASSSLPTSGGSNEQFF. In nucleotides, the CDR3 is TGCGCCAGCAGCTCCTTGCCGACTAGCGGGGGTTCTAATGAGCAGTTCTTC.

This clonotype was seen at least ten times. This chain uses TRBV28 with TRBJ2-3; D not resolved. From germline, CDR1 is MDHEN and CDR2 SYDVKM. Between the trimmed V and J ends, which lost 6 bases and 6 bases, there was a span of 10 bases. The CDR3 extends over 12 amino acids. This CDR3 reads CASSPLRDTQYF. CDR3 coding DNA: TGTGCCAGCAGCCCTCTCCGGGATACGCAGTATTTT.

This clonotype was found a few times. CDR3 coding DNA: TGTGCCAGCAGTTTAGGAGGGGGTCAATGGAACGAGCAGTACTTC. It is translated as CASSLGGGQWNEQYF. This chain links TRBV28 with TRBJ2-7, with D perhaps TRBD1 or TRBD2 (6 bases each). Per germline, CDR1 MDHEN and CDR2 SYDVKM. CDR3 size: 15 residues. Trimming took off 2 bases at V and 5 bases at J, with 16 bases between the two ends.

This clonotype was detected many times. The J gene is TRBJ1-3, the V gene TRBV5-1, with 12 positions matching TRBD1. The V gene end was trimmed by 3 bases and the J gene end by 7 bases; junction bases not matched to a gene: 11. The CDR3 totals 17 residues. Germline V CDR1 and CDR2: SGHRS, YFSETQ. The CDR3, as DNA: TGCGCCAGCAGCTCGAGCGCACCGGGACAGGGGGCGAACACCATATATTTT. This sequence encodes CASSSSAPGQGANTIYF.

This clonotype was seen many times. The chain couples TRBV20-1 to TRBJ2-2; D possibly matches TRBD1 or TRBD2 (6 bases each). From germline, CDR1 is DFQATT and CDR2 SNEGSKA (reference sequence). V lost 3 bases and J lost 3, with 14 bases in between. The length of the CDR3 is 15 residues. CDR3 region: CSASTGAVDTGELFF. The CDR3 DNA sequence: TGCAGTGCTAGCACGGGGGCCGTCGACACCGGGGAGCTGTTTTTT.

As to this clonotype: The CDR3 does not close with the conserved phenylalanine or tryptophan, likely indicating a read error. The V and J genes are TRBV20-1 and TRBJ2-2; TRBD1 matches 7 bases. Trimming at V came to 4 bases and at J to 1 base, leaving 6 bases not matched to a gene. Germline lookup yields CDR1 DFQATT and CDR2 SNEGSKA (reference sequence). The CDR3 loop spans 15 amino acids. In DNA, the CDR3 is TGCAGTGCTACCCCCGGGACAGAGAACACCGGGGAGCTGTTTTAT. Protein: CSATPGTENTGELFY.

This clonotype was counted many times. The chain couples TRBV4-2 to TRBJ2-1, with D unclear. The length of the CDR3 is 16 residues. Trimming took 4 bases from V and 0 from J, leaving 13 bases between them. Germline lookup yields CDR1 LGHNA and CDR2 YNFKEQ. The CDR3 protein is CASSPALLTSYNEQFF. The CDR3 DNA reads as TGTGCCAGCAGCCCCGCTCTACTGACCTCCTACAATGAGCAGTTCTTC.

As for this clonotype: With a much larger clone just one base away, this may be a read error. V is TRBV25-1 and J is TRBJ1-1; D is uncertain. Germline V gene data show CDR1 as MGHDK and CDR2 as SYGVNS. The CDR3 spans 15 residues. With 4 bases removed from V and 5 bases from J, the gap between germline ends came to 17 bases. CDR3 sequence reads: CASSGVLPLPTEAFF. In nucleotides, the CDR3 is TGTGCCAGCAGTGGAGTCCTCCCCCTACCTACTGAAGCTTTCTTT.

At least ten counts were recorded for this clonotype. The rearrangement uses TRBV11-2 and TRBJ1-1, with unresolved D. CDR1 SGHAT and CDR2 FQNNGV come from the germline V gene. The CDR3 spans 14 residues. V gave up 0 bases and J gave up 6 bases, with 11 bases separating them. For the CDR3, the DNA is TGTGCCAGCAGCTTAGAGGTCGGTTCGGCTGAAGCTTTCTTT. Amino acids: CASSLEVGSAEAFF.

This clonotype was recorded at least ten times. The chain has TRBV7-3 and TRBJ2-5, with D possibly matching TRBD1 (5 bases). The V and J ends lost 2 bases and 2 bases respectively, with 12 bases between them. CDR1 is SGHTA and CDR2 is FQGTGA in the germline V gene. This CDR3 has 15 residues. DNA of the CDR3: TGTGCCAGCAGCTTATGGGCGTCAGGGCAAGAGACCCAGTACTTC. It codes for CASSLWASGQETQYF.

This clonotype turned up a few times. J is TRBJ1-4 and V is TRBV12-3 or TRBV12-4; D gene unclear. The CDR3 spans 11 residues. V lost 6 bases to trimming and J lost 8 bases, with 7 bases between them. The CDR3 protein is CASSVREKLFF. For the CDR3, the DNA is TGTGCCAGCAGCGTAAGGGAAAAACTGTTTTTT.

The sample holds many counts of this clonotype. The chain is built from TRBV5-1 and TRBJ2-7; 8 bases agree with TRBD1. Germline CDR1 reads SGHRS; CDR2 reads YFSETQ. There are 14 residues in the CDR3. Losses at the gene ends were 5 bases for V and 2 bases for J; bases not matched to a gene: 6. The DNA of the CDR3 is TGCGCCAGCAGTGAGGACAGGGCGCCCTACGAGCAGTACTTC. This gives the protein CASSEDRAPYEQYF. The full variable domain, rest sourced from reference TRBV5-1 and TRBJ2-7, is KAGVTQTPRYLIKTRGQQVTLSCSPISGHRSVSWYQQTPGQGLQFLFEYFSETQRNKGNFPGRFSGRQFSNSRSEMNVSTLELGDSALYLCASSEDRAPYEQYFGPGTRLTVT.

This clonotype was counted a few times. V and J are TRBV3-1 and TRBJ2-7; the D gene could be TRBD1 or TRBD2 (6 bases each). The CDR3 has 16 residues. Looked up from germline, CDR1 is LGHDT and CDR2 is YNNKEL (reference sequence). Between the trimmed V and J ends, which lost 1 base and 3 bases, there was a span of 16 bases. CDR3 nucleotide sequence: TGTGCCAGCAGCCAAGCCCCCACCGGGGGCCACTACGAGCAGTACTTC. Residues: CASSQAPTGGHYEQYF.

This clonotype was picked up many times. The rearrangement links TRBV28 to TRBJ2-7; 10 nucleotides agree with TRBD2. This CDR3 is 15 amino acids long. CDR1 is MDHEN and CDR2 is SYDVKM in the germline V gene. The trim removed 5 bases at V and 3 bases at J, leaving 7 bases unmatched. The CDR3 spells CASSSSSGGFYEQYF. As DNA, the CDR3 is TGTGCCAGCAGTAGCTCTAGCGGGGGCTTCTACGAGCAGTACTTC. The variable domain in full, with the rest retrieved from reference TRBV28 and TRBJ2-7, is DVKVTQSSRYLVKRTGEKVFLECVQDMDHENMFWYRQDPGLGLRLIYFSYDVKMKEKGDIPEGYSVSREKKERFSLILESASTNQTSMYLCASSSSSGGFYEQYFGPGTRLTVT.

This clonotype occurred many times. V usage is TRBV20-1 and J usage is TRBJ2-7; 9 nucleotides agree with TRBD1. CDR1 and CDR2 (germline): DFQATT, SNEGSKA (reference sequence). The CDR3 is made up of 14 amino acids. The V segment lost 6 bases and the J segment 0 bases; nucleotides outside the gene matches: 6. The CDR3 region is CSAPTGGISYEQYF. CDR3 coding DNA: TGCAGTGCCCCAACAGGGGGCATCTCCTACGAGCAGTACTTC.

The table lists this clonotype with many counts. This chain joins TRBV2 and TRBJ2-7; D gene uncertain. The V gene lost 4 bases and the J gene lost 3 bases, with 7 bases spanning the gap. The CDR3 runs to 12 residues. Germline V CDR1 and CDR2: SNHLY, FYNNEI. CDR3 loop: CASSVDLYEQYF. The CDR3 DNA sequence: TGTGCCAGCAGTGTTGACCTCTACGAGCAGTACTTC. Looking up the rest from reference TRBV2 and TRBJ2-7 gives the full variable domain: EPEVTQTPSHQVTQMGQEVILRCVPISNHLYFYWYRQILGQKVEFLVSFYNNEISEKSEIFDDQFSVERPDGSNFTLKIRSTKLEDSAMYFCASSVDLYEQYFGPGTRLTVT.

The chain couples TRBV7-6 to TRBJ2-3; no definite D call. Germline V gene lookup returns CDR1 SGHVS and CDR2 FNYEAQ. The CDR3 has 14 amino acids. The V and J ends lost 3 bases and 2 bases respectively, with 9 bases between them. The CDR3 DNA sequence: TGTGCCAGCAGCTTTCAACAGTTCACAGATACGCAGTATTTT. Its protein product is CASSFQQFTDTQYF. The complete variable domain, with remaining parts taken from reference TRBV7-6 and TRBJ2-3, reads GAGVSQSPRYKVTKRGQDVALRCDPISGHVSLYWYRQALGQGPEFLTYFNYEAQQDKSGLPNDRFSAERPEGSISTLTIQRTEQRDSAMYRCASSFQQFTDTQYFGPGTRLTVL.

Only a few counts were recorded for this clonotype. The rearrangement joins TRBV11-2 to TRBJ2-3; D gene unclear. The V end was cut by 3 bases, the J end by 6 bases, with 13 bases between. The CDR3 extends over 14 amino acids. Germline loops: CDR1 SGHAT, CDR2 FQNNGV. The CDR3 coding sequence is TGTGCCAGCAGCTTTAGCATACATATGGATACGCAGTATTTT. Its protein is CASSFSIHMDTQYF.

This clonotype was counted between two and nine times. The gene calls are TRBV6-5 and TRBJ2-5; 8 bases align to TRBD1. Per the germline V gene, CDR1 is MNHEY and CDR2 is SVGAGI. The CDR3 totals 14 residues. Germline trimming cut 4 bases from V and 5 bases from J; bases unmatched to any gene: 6. The chain's CDR3 is CASSLDRELETQYF. In DNA form, the CDR3 reads TGTGCCAGCAGTTTGGACAGGGAATTGGAGACCCAGTACTTC.

This clonotype was observed at least ten times. The chain combines TRBV12-3 or TRBV12-4 with TRBJ2-3, with TRBD2 as a possible D gene (6 bases). The CDR3 has 15 amino acids. V was cut by 5 bases and J by 3 bases, with 15 bases left in between. The CDR3 spells CASSTQAGPTDTQYF. In DNA, the CDR3 is TGTGCCAGCAGTACCCAGGCGGGACCAACAGATACGCAGTATTTT.

The chain couples TRBV6-5 to TRBJ2-3; TRBD1 might be the D (6 bases). Trimming shortened V by 1 base and J by 1 base, and 12 bases separated the two germline ends. This CDR3 has 16 amino acids. Looked up from germline, CDR1 is MNHEY and CDR2 is SVGAGI. CDR3 nucleotide sequence: TGTGCCAGCAGTTACTGGCCACAGGGAGGCACAGATACGCAGTATTTT. This translates into CASSYWPQGGTDTQYF.

In its sample, this clonotype was seen many times. The chain recombines TRBV29-1 with TRBJ1-4; the D is unclear. Trimming removed 0 bases from V and 8 bases from J, with 7 bases in between. The germline V gene has CDR1 SQVTM and CDR2 ANQGSEA. The CDR3 extends over 12 amino acids. The DNA of the CDR3 is TGCAGCGTTGAAGATAACAGCGAAAAACTGTTTTTT. It codes for CSVEDNSEKLFF.

The table lists this clonotype with many counts. The chain uses TRBV7-2 and TRBJ2-7; D is unresolved. CDR1 and CDR2 from the germline V gene are SGHTA and FQGNSA. The V end was cut by 1 base, the J end by 1 base, with 8 bases between. This CDR3 is built from 14 residues. CDR3 region: CASSLGPQSYEQYF. The CDR3, as DNA: TGTGCCAGCAGCTTAGGCCCGCAGTCCTACGAGCAGTACTTC.

This clonotype occurred many times. V gene TRBV21-1 combines with J gene TRBJ1-6; TRBD1, the table's D call, lacks a check against the DNA. TRBV21-1 is labeled a pseudogene. CDR3 length: 15 residues. CDR3 sequence (DNA): TGTGCCAGCAGCGGAACAGGGGATTGGAATTCACCCCTCCACTTT. Translated, it gives CASSGTGDWNSPLHF.